This T cell receptor (beta chain) was documented in a study of OX40 agonist ivuxolimab in advanced cancers. General study points: Antigen specificity remained undetermined for the expanded peripheral T cells. In a subset of nonresponders, normalized T-cell clonal expansion was also low.

Patients with a history of autoimmune disease or on systemic immunosuppression were excluded. At baseline, cycle 4 day 1, and cycle 7 day 1, blood was sampled. Assay: immunoSEQ multiplex PCR; the TCRdb copy retains only in-frame clones and omits some. The sample lists 77,000 or so clones, about 90% occurring once. As concerns this clone: The antigen is unknown.

This CDR3 contains 13 residues. Germline V gives CDR1 MDHEN, CDR2 SYDVKM. The V segment lost 6 bases and the J segment 6 bases; nucleotides outside the gene matches: 7. V usage is TRBV28 and J usage is TRBJ1-2; 7 nucleotides line up with TRBD1. This receptor was obtained from an adult with an advanced solid tumor such as melanoma, head and neck, liver or kidney cancer. The starting material was CD4+ or CD8+ T cells sorted from blood, obtained in a trial of the OX40 agonist ivuxolimab. CDR3 in amino acids: CASRPGQYDGYTF. CDR3 DNA: TGTGCCAGCAGACCGGGACAGTACGATGGCTACACCTTC.